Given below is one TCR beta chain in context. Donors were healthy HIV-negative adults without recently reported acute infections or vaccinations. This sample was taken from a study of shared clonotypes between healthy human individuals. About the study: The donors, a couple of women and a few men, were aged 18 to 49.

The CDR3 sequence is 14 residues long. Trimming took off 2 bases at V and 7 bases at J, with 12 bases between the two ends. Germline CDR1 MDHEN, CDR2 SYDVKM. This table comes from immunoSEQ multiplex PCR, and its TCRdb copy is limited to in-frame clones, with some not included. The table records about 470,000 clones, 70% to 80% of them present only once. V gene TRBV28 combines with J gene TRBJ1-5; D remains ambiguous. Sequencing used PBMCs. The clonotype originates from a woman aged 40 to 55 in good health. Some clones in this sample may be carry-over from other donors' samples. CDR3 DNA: TGTGCCAGCAGTTTAGCGAGGGAGAGCCAGCCCCAGCATTTT. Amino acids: CASSLARESQPQHF.